These 8 T cell receptor beta chains came from one sample sequenced in a study of blood T cell repertoires in COVID-19. Some clones are missing from TCRdb's copy, which holds only in-frame ones; the method was immunoSEQ multiplex PCR. The sample includes approximately 240,000 clones, about 79% of them seen just once. Sequenced material: PBMCs or T cells enriched from blood (not recorded which). Receptors were obtained from a woman in her 40s with acute COVID-19.

This clone appeared once. This chain uses TRBV19 with TRBJ2-5; a possible D gene is TRBD1 (6 bases). CDR3 length equals 13 residues. V was shortened by 4 bases and J by 5 bases, with 11 bases between the two germline ends. From germline, CDR1 is LNHDA and CDR2 SQIVND (reference sequence). The CDR3 loop reads CASSNTGQETQYF. The CDR3 region has the DNA TGTGCCAGTAGTAATACAGGGCAGGAGACCCAGTACTTC.

There are a few counts of this clone. The rearrangement uses TRBV5-1 and TRBJ2-1, with D tentatively TRBD2 (6 bases). The CDR3 extends over 15 amino acids. The germline V and J ends were trimmed by 0 bases and 4 bases, with 11 bases remaining between them. CDR1 is SGHRS and CDR2 is YFSETQ in the germline V gene. The CDR3 region is CASSLAVGRYNEQFF. For the CDR3, the DNA is TGCGCCAGCAGCTTGGCCGTAGGGAGGTACAATGAGCAGTTCTTC.

V and J are TRBV19 and TRBJ1-1; maybe TRBD1 (6 bases). V gave up 5 bases and J gave up 6 bases, with 13 bases separating them. Looked up from germline, CDR1 is LNHDA and CDR2 is SQIVND (reference sequence). The CDR3 contains 13 residues. Here the CDR3 reads CASSLTGRAEAFF. In DNA form, the CDR3 reads TGTGCCAGTAGTCTCACAGGGCGCGCTGAAGCTTTCTTT.

Only one count was recorded for this clone. This sequence joins TRBV30 and TRBJ2-3; TRBD1 agrees at 9 bases. This CDR3 region has 15 residues. The junction had 6 bases not matched to a gene; V was cut back by 3 bases and J by 2 bases. Germline assignment: CDR1 GTSNPN and CDR2 SVGIG (reference sequence). CDR3 sequence reads: CAWSDGTGNTDTQYF. The CDR3 nucleotides read TGTGCCTGGAGCGACGGGACAGGGAACACAGATACGCAGTATTTT.

The rearrangement links TRBV11-2 to TRBJ2-4; weak D call: TRBD1 (5 bases). V was trimmed by 0 bases and J by 1 base, leaving 10 bases between them. CDR1 and CDR2 from the germline V gene are SGHAT and FQNNGV. CDR3 length: 16 amino acids. This CDR3 is CASSLDAGLAKNIQYF. CDR3 nucleotides: TGTGCCAGCAGCTTAGATGCAGGGCTGGCCAAAAACATTCAGTACTTC.

This chain links TRBV28 with TRBJ1-5, with D perhaps TRBD1 (5 bases). The CDR3 consists of 14 residues. The V end was cut by 3 bases, the J end by 0 bases, with 6 bases between. Germline loops: CDR1 MDHEN, CDR2 SYDVKM. The CDR3 DNA is TGTGCCAGCAGTTTTCAGGGTAGCAATCAGCCCCAGCATTTT. Residues: CASSFQGSNQPQHF. Supplemented by reference TRBV28 and TRBJ1-5, the full variable domain reads DVKVTQSSRYLVKRTGEKVFLECVQDMDHENMFWYRQDPGLGLRLIYFSYDVKMKEKGDIPEGYSVSREKKERFSLILESASTNQTSMYLCASSFQGSNQPQHFGDGTRLSIL.

V and J are TRBV7-9 and TRBJ1-4; possible D gene TRBD1, 6 bases. V was cut by 5 bases and J by 6 bases, with 13 bases left in between. The CDR3 runs 14 residues. The germline V gene encodes CDR1 SEHNR and CDR2 FQNEAQ (reference sequence). CDR3 region: CASSRNYRDEKLFF. CDR3 DNA sequence: TGTGCCAGCAGCCGGAATTACAGGGATGAAAAACTGTTTTTT.

The chain couples TRBV21-1 to TRBJ1-4. TRBV21-1 is tagged as a pseudogene. This CDR3 region has 13 residues. The CDR3 DNA reads as TGTGCCAGCAGTACCGGGGGTAATGAAAAACTGTTTTTT. Protein product: CASSTGGNEKLFF.